This T cell receptor (beta chain) was recorded in a study of CD8 T cells in ankylosing spondylitis. Overall study results and limits: Ankylosing spondylitis blood seemed to carry a telltale TCR beta motif made of several highly homologous variants.

Only a few counts were recorded for this clonotype. The antigen is not known. TCRdb reprocessed the 5' RACE reads with MiXCR, giving one entry per CDR3 protein. This sample carries about 500,000 distinct CDR3 sequences, 10% to 15% of them seen once, and the ten largest clones take approximately 6.3%. The CDR3 has 15 amino acids. Unmatched junction bases numbered 15, after V lost 8 bases and J lost 8 bases. Looked up from germline, CDR1 is SGHVS and CDR2 is FQNEAQ. Sequences were obtained from blood, either unsorted or a sorted T cell fraction (not recorded which). The chain recombines TRBV7-8 with TRBJ2-1, with TRBD2 matching over 7 bases. The clonotype was recovered from a male donor with ankylosing spondylitis. The CDR3 DNA sequence: TGTGCCAGCCAGCGAGGGGACTACCGGGGCGATGAGCAGTTCTTC. Amino acids: CASQRGDYRGDEQFF.